The 18 T cell receptor beta chains below were found in one sample sequenced in a study of cytomegalovirus exposure and HLA in healthy donors. TCRdb's table, derived via immunoSEQ multiplex PCR, lists solely in-frame clones and lacks some. The sample carries about 56,000 clones, 85% to 95% recorded once. Sequencing input: PBMCs. The source of these receptors is a woman aged 18-29 years in good health and CMV-seronegative.

The chain couples TRBV28 to TRBJ1-2, with TRBD1 matching 10 bases. The CDR3 has 14 amino acids. CDR1 and CDR2 (germline): MDHEN, SYDVKM. Trimming at V came to 5 bases and at J to 4 bases, leaving 4 bases not matched to a gene. In DNA, the CDR3 is TGTGCCAGCAGTGTGAGGGACAGGGGCTATGGCTACACCTTC. The encoded protein is CASSVRDRGYGYTF.

This clone showed up just a few times. The chain joins TRBV7-6 to TRBJ1-2; D perhaps matches TRBD1 (6 bases). CDR3 length: 12 amino acids. Per the germline V gene, CDR1 is SGHVS and CDR2 is FNYEAQ. V lost 5 bases to trimming and J lost 7 bases, with 11 bases between them. The CDR3 DNA reads as TGTGCCAGCAGCCCAGGGGCCGTTGGCTACACCTTC. It is translated as CASSPGAVGYTF.

J is TRBJ2-1 and V is TRBV30, with 10 bases fitting TRBD2. The germline V gene has CDR1 GTSNPN and CDR2 SVGIG (reference sequence). The CDR3 runs 13 residues. V dropped 6 bases and J dropped 7; count of bases not matched to a gene: 6. The CDR3 loop is CACEREGRNEQFF. DNA for the CDR3: TGTGCCTGCGAGCGGGAGGGCCGGAATGAGCAGTTCTTC.

This chain uses TRBV15 with TRBJ2-1; 8 bases agree with TRBD2. CDR1 and CDR2 (germline): LNHNV, YYDKDF (reference sequence). The trim removed 0 bases at V and 7 bases at J, leaving 11 bases unmatched. The CDR3 sequence is 17 residues long. The CDR3 sequence: CATSRDLGGGSTNEQFF. CDR3 bases: TGTGCCACCAGCAGAGATCTCGGCGGGGGGAGTACAAATGAGCAGTTCTTC.

This sequence joins TRBV7-8 and TRBJ1-1; a weak D match, TRBD1 (5 bases). Per the germline V gene, CDR1 is SGHVS and CDR2 is FQNEAQ. V was cut by 0 bases and J by 2 bases, with 16 bases left in between. The CDR3 contains 17 residues. CDR3 loop: CASSLAVGGRVNTEAFF. CDR3 sequence (DNA): TGTGCCAGCAGCTTAGCGGTCGGGGGTCGGGTTAACACTGAAGCTTTCTTT.

The chain combines TRBV6-4 with TRBJ2-3; D may be TRBD1 (6 bases). V dropped 3 bases and J dropped 5 bases, with 9 bases sitting between them. This CDR3 has 13 amino acids. Germline lookup yields CDR1 MRHNA and CDR2 SNTAGT. The CDR3, as DNA: TGTGCCAGCAGTGAACAGGGATTAGATACGCAGTATTTT. It is translated as CASSEQGLDTQYF.

CDR3 region: CASTSPGEGTDTQYF. In nucleotides, the CDR3 is TGTGCCAGCACCTCCCCCGGGGAAGGCACAGATACGCAGTATTTT. V and J are TRBV6-1 and TRBJ2-3; perhaps TRBD2 as D (5 bases). V was cut by 7 bases and J by 1 base, with 15 bases left in between. This CDR3 spans 15 amino acids. The germline gives CDR1 MNHNS, CDR2 SASEGT.

This clone turned up a few times. The rearrangement joins TRBV7-9 to TRBJ1-2; perhaps TRBD1 as D (6 bases). Trimming stripped 3 bases from V and 6 bases from J, with 11 bases between. This CDR3 spans 13 amino acids. CDR1 and CDR2 from the germline V gene are SEHNR and FQNEAQ (reference sequence). CDR3 protein: CASSFTGMDGYTF. The CDR3 coding sequence is TGTGCCAGCAGCTTCACAGGGATGGATGGCTACACCTTC.

CDR3: CASSQARVLYNEQFF. The CDR3 nucleotides read TGCGCCAGCAGCCAAGCCAGGGTCCTTTACAATGAGCAGTTCTTC. The J gene is TRBJ2-1, the V gene TRBV4-3; D is perhaps TRBD1 (5 bases). V was clipped by 1 base and J by 4 bases, with 11 bases between them. The CDR3 covers 15 residues. Germline CDR1 is LGHNA and CDR2 is YSLEER.

The V call is TRBV5-1, the J call TRBJ2-2; possible D gene TRBD1, 7 bases. V lost 4 bases to trimming and J lost 6 bases, with 22 bases between them. The CDR3 is 17 residues long. From germline, CDR1 is SGHRS and CDR2 YFSETQ. In DNA form, the CDR3 reads TGCGCCAGCAGCCGGGACAGTTCCACTAGCCGGGCCGGGGAGCTGTTTTTT. It translates to CASSRDSSTSRAGELFF.

V and J are TRBV14 and TRBJ1-1, with no clear D. The V gene's germline CDR1 is SGHDN and CDR2 FVKESK. Trimming removed 1 base at V and 5 bases at J, with 11 bases between. This CDR3 region has 14 residues. The CDR3 DNA follows: TGTGCCAGCAGCCAAGGTCGGGTTTGGACTGAAGCTTTCTTT. Its translation: CASSQGRVWTEAFF.

The V gene is TRBV5-6, the J gene TRBJ1-2; 9 bases agree with TRBD1. The J segment lost 5 bases and the V segment lost 0 bases, leaving 5 bases of the junction unmatched. CDR1 SGHDT and CDR2 YYEEEE come from the germline V gene. CDR3 length equals 15 residues. CDR3: CASSLVDRGEYGYTF. The CDR3 coding sequence is TGTGCCAGCAGCTTGGTAGACAGGGGGGAGTATGGCTACACCTTC.

The genes are TRBV5-1 and TRBJ1-2; possibly TRBD1 for D (6 bases). Germline V gene lookup returns CDR1 SGHRS and CDR2 YFSETQ. The CDR3 spans 20 residues. Trimming left V 4 bases short and J 3 bases short, with 31 bases between. The CDR3: CASSLGGHGAGVFRYYGYTF. The CDR3 bases are TGCGCCAGCAGCCTGGGCGGGCACGGGGCAGGGGTTTTCCGTTACTATGGCTACACCTTC. Combining the CDR3 with reference TRBV5-1 and TRBJ1-2 gives the whole variable domain KAGVTQTPRYLIKTRGQQVTLSCSPISGHRSVSWYQQTPGQGLQFLFEYFSETQRNKGNFPGRFSGRQFSNSRSEMNVSTLELGDSALYLCASSLGGHGAGVFRYYGYTFGSGTRLTVV.

The CDR3 sequence is CAWSTGTNTEAFF. DNA of the CDR3: TGTGCCTGGAGCACGGGAACGAACACTGAAGCTTTCTTT. The gene calls are TRBV30 and TRBJ1-1; no clear D. With 3 bases removed from V and 1 base from J, the gap between germline ends came to 9 bases. This CDR3 has 13 amino acids. CDR1 and CDR2 from the germline V gene are GTSNPN and SVGIG (reference sequence).

The chain combines TRBV5-1 with TRBJ2-5; TRBD1 matches 8 bases. The J segment lost 6 bases and the V segment lost 4 bases, leaving 14 bases of the junction unmatched. Germline CDR1 SGHRS, CDR2 YFSETQ. The CDR3 sequence is 16 residues long. The CDR3 here is CASSPEGQGFIKTQYF. The CDR3, as DNA: TGCGCCAGCAGCCCCGAAGGACAGGGCTTCATAAAGACCCAGTACTTC.

This chain uses TRBV6-4 with TRBJ2-1, with D hard to call. This CDR3 is 13 amino acids long. Trimming pared 0 bases from V and 11 bases from J, leaving 11 bases between. Germline V gene data show CDR1 as MRHNA and CDR2 as SNTAGT. The CDR3 here is CASSDSSESKQFF. The CDR3 bases are TGTGCCAGCAGTGACTCCTCGGAGTCTAAGCAGTTCTTC.

The chain carries TRBV30 and TRBJ1-2, with TRBD1 as a possible D gene (5 bases). The CDR3 runs 12 residues. V dropped 4 bases and J dropped 8 bases, with 14 bases sitting between them. CDR1 and CDR2 from the germline V gene are GTSNPN and SVGIG (reference sequence). CDR3 coding DNA: TGTGCCTGGACCAAAAGCAGGGAAGGCTACACCTTC. Its protein is CAWTKSREGYTF.

This chain joins TRBV6-1 and TRBJ2-1; 9 bases fit TRBD2. The V gene end was trimmed by 6 bases and the J gene end by 4 bases; junction bases not matched to a gene: 7. The CDR3 has 15 amino acids. The germline V gene encodes CDR1 MNHNS and CDR2 SASEGT. CDR3 sequence (DNA): TGTGCCAGCAGGGGAGAGCGGGGGGTATACAATGAGCAGTTCTTC. This gives the protein CASRGERGVYNEQFF.